The 9 T cell receptor beta chains below come from one sample, sequenced in a study of human T cells and chemical hapten exposure (dated by TCRdb to the early 2020s). The time point label for this specimen denotes: patch test 1, 2 weeks after DPC sensitization. What the treatment or condition label conveys for this sample: therapeutic diphenylcyclopropenone sensitization with weekly scalp DPC. Receptors were amplified or captured by RACE. Reads for this sample came from a NextSeq 500. TCRdb handled the public reads itself, with Q25 trimming in fastp and clone calling in MiXCR, and kept productive beta chains. Every CDR3 protein is listed once, alongside the most common genes and DNA of its rows. The sample includes some 91,000 distinct CDR3 sequences, with around 12% observed a single time. Roughly 2% of the sample goes to the ten largest clones. Sequenced material: whole blood, taken in connection with sensitization to the hapten diphenylcyclopropenone (DPC). These receptors were obtained from a woman in her thirties or forties with alopecia areata. Some clones in this sample may be carry-over from other donors' samples.

This clonotype has more than one count but fewer than ten. This chain joins TRBV11-1 and TRBJ2-3, with 14 bases matching TRBD2. The CDR3 extends over 17 amino acids. V trimming: 5 bases; J trimming: 2 bases; junction bases outside the gene matches: 6. CDR1 and CDR2 (germline): SGHAT, FQDESV (reference sequence). DNA for the CDR3: TGTGCCAGCAGCCCCGGACTAGCGGGAGGATTCACAGATACGCAGTATTTT. Amino acid sequence: CASSPGLAGGFTDTQYF.

A few counts support this clonotype. V gene TRBV11-3 combines with J gene TRBJ2-1, with D perhaps TRBD1 or TRBD2 (6 bases each). The V gene's germline CDR1 is SGHNT and CDR2 YENEEA. Trimming took 5 bases from V and 8 from J, leaving 22 bases between them. The length of the CDR3 is 16 residues. The CDR3 loop is CASSHTRSGGGYEQFF. In DNA form, the CDR3 reads TGTGCCAGCAGCCACACCAGATCCGGAGGGGGATATGAGCAGTTCTTC. The full variable domain, with the rest looked up from reference TRBV11-3 and TRBJ2-1, is EAGVVQSPRYKIIEKKQPVAFWCNPISGHNTLYWYLQNLGQGPELLIRYENEEAVDDSQLPKDRFSAERLKGVDSTLKIQPAELGDSAVYLCASSHTRSGGGYEQFFGPGTRLTVL.

The sample holds a few counts of this clonotype. The J gene is TRBJ2-7, the V gene TRBV11-2, with 11 positions matching TRBD1. The ends lost 5 bases at V and 5 bases at J; junction bases unmatched: 5. Germline values: CDR1 SGHAT, CDR2 FQNNGV. CDR3 length: 14 amino acids. As DNA, the CDR3 is TGTGCCAGCAGCCCCATGGACAGGGGGCACGAGCAGTACTTC. This gives the protein CASSPMDRGHEQYF. The entire variable domain, with the rest obtained from reference TRBV11-2 and TRBJ2-7, is as follows: EAGVAQSPRYKIIEKRQSVAFWCNPISGHATLYWYQQILGQGPKLLIQFQNNGVVDDSQLPKDRFSAERLKGVDSTLKIQPAKLEDSAVYLCASSPMDRGHEQYFGPGTRLTVT.

This clonotype was picked up a small number of times. The J gene is TRBJ2-1, the V gene TRBV5-1; 10 bases are a match to TRBD2. This CDR3 is 16 amino acids long. Germline CDR1 SGHRS, CDR2 YFSETQ. Trimming at V came to 4 bases and at J to 1 base, leaving 5 bases not matched to a gene. CDR3 nucleotide sequence: TGCGCCAGCAGCACCGCTAGCGGGAGTTCCTACAATGAGCAGTTCTTC. Protein sequence: CASSTASGSSYNEQFF.

The chain employs TRBV5-1 and TRBJ2-1; 7 positions agree with TRBD2. There are 15 residues in the CDR3. V was pared by 4 bases and J by 1 base, with 5 bases of the junction left unmatched. The V gene's germline CDR1 is SGHRS and CDR2 YFSETQ. CDR3 in amino acids: CASSLLAASYNEQFF. Here the CDR3 DNA reads TGCGCCAGCAGCCTGCTAGCGGCATCCTACAATGAGCAGTTCTTC.

The chain uses TRBV28 and TRBJ2-7; tentative D call: TRBD2 (6 bases). This CDR3 is built from 17 residues. Germline loops: CDR1 MDHEN, CDR2 SYDVKM. V lost 4 bases, J lost 2 bases, and 21 bases lay in between. The CDR3 DNA is TGTGCCAGCAGTTACCCCCCCCTAGCGCGTGCTACCTACGAGCAGTACTTC. Translated, it gives CASSYPPLARATYEQYF.

This clonotype was counted many times. The J gene is TRBJ2-2, the V gene TRBV2; either TRBD1 or TRBD2 may supply D (6 bases each). V shed 6 bases and J shed 1 base, with 15 bases lying between them. Germline V gives CDR1 SNHLY, CDR2 FYNNEI. The CDR3 sequence is 16 residues long. The DNA for the CDR3 is TGTGCCAGCAGGGGGGGCCAGGCCTTGAACACCGGGGAGCTGTTTTTT. It specifies CASRGGQALNTGELFF.

This clonotype has ten or more counts. The chain uses TRBV18 and TRBJ1-5; the D is unclear. Germline CDR1 and CDR2: KGHSH and LQKENI. V gave up 2 bases and J gave up 8 bases, with 13 bases separating them. The CDR3 extends over 14 amino acids. For the CDR3, the DNA is TGTGCCAGCTCACCAACACACGTCCAAGAGCCCCAGCATTTT. It translates to CASSPTHVQEPQHF.

This clonotype was counted at least ten times. The chain combines TRBV5-4 with TRBJ2-5; a possible D gene is TRBD2 (6 bases). Trimming took off 1 base at V and 9 bases at J, with 16 bases between the two ends. Germline V gene sequence: CDR1 SGHNT, CDR2 YYREEE (reference sequence). CDR3 size: 14 residues. The CDR3 spells CASSLKRQWEAQYF. For the CDR3, the DNA is TGTGCCAGCAGCTTGAAACGACAATGGGAGGCCCAGTACTTC. The complete variable domain, with remaining parts taken from reference TRBV5-4 and TRBJ2-5, reads ETGVTQSPTHLIKTRGQQVTLRCSSQSGHNTVSWYQQALGQGPQFIFQYYREEENGRGNFPPRFSGLQFPNYSSELNVNALELDDSALYLCASSLKRQWEAQYFGPGTRLLVL.